These 5 T cell receptor beta chains were sequenced from one sample in a study of OX40 agonist ivuxolimab in advanced cancers. The table came from immunoSEQ multiplex PCR; TCRdb's copy has only in-frame clones and leaves some out. This table holds 70,000 to 90,000 clones, around 83% found once. The specimen comprised CD4+ or CD8+ T cells sorted from blood, sampled in a trial of the OX40 agonist ivuxolimab. The receptors were gathered from an adult with an advanced solid tumor such as melanoma, head and neck, liver or kidney cancer.

This clone was counted a single time. The chain carries TRBV30 and TRBJ1-1; D is unclear. Trimming removed 0 bases at V and 5 bases at J, with 7 bases between. The CDR3 has 12 amino acids. Per the germline V gene, CDR1 is GTSNPN and CDR2 is SVGIG (reference sequence). The CDR3 is CAWSVRWTEAFF. The CDR3 coding sequence is TGTGCCTGGAGTGTACGGTGGACTGAAGCTTTCTTT. Looking up the rest from reference TRBV30 and TRBJ1-1 gives the full variable domain: SQTIHQWPATLVQPVGSPLSLECTVEGTSNPNLYWYRQAAGRGLQLLFYSVGIGQISSEVPQNLSASRPQDRQFILSSKKLLLSDSGFYLCAWSVRWTEAFFGQGTRLTVV.

Comment on this clone: Sequence at one end of the junction differs from germline and may be a read error. J is TRBJ2-2 and V is TRBV4-1; 8 bases align to TRBD1. The CDR3 contains 17 residues. Germline CDR1 is MGHRA and CDR2 is YSYEKL. The chain's CDR3 is CASSEDRGFSGTGELFF. In DNA form, the CDR3 reads TGCGCCAGCAGCGAAGACAGGGGATTTTCTGGGACCGGGGAGCTGTTTTTT.

This clone was observed once. The gene calls are TRBV30 and TRBJ2-2, with 9 bases aligning to TRBD1. This CDR3 has 17 residues. With 2 bases clipped from V and 1 base from J, the junction kept 8 bases outside the gene matches. Germline V gene sequence: CDR1 GTSNPN, CDR2 SVGIG (reference sequence). CDR3 in amino acids: CAWSWGTGRRNTGELFF. The CDR3 DNA reads TGTGCCTGGAGTTGGGGGACAGGGCGGAGGAACACCGGGGAGCTGTTTTTT.

CDR3 amino acids: CASSPSSYEQYF. CDR3 sequence (DNA): TGTGCCAGCAGTCCTAGCTCCTACGAGCAGTACTTC. This chain joins TRBV2 and TRBJ2-7; D gene unclear. The CDR3 runs to 12 residues. Trimming left V 5 bases short and J 0 bases short, with 5 bases between. The germline gives CDR1 SNHLY, CDR2 FYNNEI.

The V gene is TRBV5-6, the J gene TRBJ1-5; D may be TRBD1 (6 bases). Germline CDR1 reads SGHDT; CDR2 reads YYEEEE. The ends were cut back, 4 bases at V and 6 bases at J, with 11 bases in the middle. The CDR3 contains 13 residues. CDR3 residues: CASSPQGSQPQHF. The CDR3 DNA sequence: TGTGCCAGCAGCCCCCAGGGGAGTCAGCCCCAGCATTTT.